The present T cell receptor beta chain was sequenced within a study of cytotoxic CD8 clonotypes in ibrutinib-treated CLL. Whole-study findings and limits: Clonality increased with ibrutinib response but returned toward baseline at progression. Public clonotypes were rare and shrank or held steady on treatment. Pretreatment clonality was elevated relative to age-matched healthy donors and paralleled circulating CD8+ T-cell counts.

Assay: immunoSEQ multiplex PCR; the TCRdb copy retains only in-frame clones and omits some. The table shows roughly 130,000 clones, with approximately 90% occurring only once. In regard to this clone: Its antigen is not known.

The ends were cut back, 3 bases at V and 3 bases at J, with 9 bases in the middle. CDR1 MNHEY and CDR2 SVGAGI come from the germline V gene. The CDR3 has 13 residues. The clonotype comes from a human donor with chronic lymphocytic leukemia. This chain links TRBV6-5 with TRBJ2-7; D not certain. This material consisted of PBMCs, taken after 12 months of ibrutinib treatment. The CDR3 protein is CASSYRQDYEQYF. CDR3 nucleotides: TGTGCCAGCAGTTATAGGCAGGACTACGAGCAGTACTTC.